This T cell receptor beta chain derives from a study of T-cell reconstitution after alpha-beta-depleted transplantation in children. This clonotype was detected ten times or more. Its antigen is not identified. Germline CDR1 LGHNA, CDR2 YNFKEQ. Trimming stripped 3 bases from V and 5 bases from J, with 10 bases between. The CDR3 runs to 13 residues. Study-level results: Surviving recipient T cells and thymic progenitors underlay high day-60 TCRbeta diversity in some patients.

As it was prepared, the TCRbeta library received unique molecular identifiers. TCRdb reanalysed the PCR reads using MiXCR and keeps one entry per CDR3 protein. The data show about 160,000 distinct CDR3 sequences, with roughly 11% seen just once and around 14% held by the top ten. The V call is TRBV4-2, the J call TRBJ2-5; D not resolved. The source of this sequence is a boy aged 2 to 9 with acute myeloid leukemia, due to receive a stem cell transplant. Source: PBMCs, taken before TCRalphabeta/CD19-depleted stem cell transplant. For the CDR3, the DNA is TGTGCCAGCAGCCAGAATCCGGAGGAGACCCAGTACTTC. Its translation: CASSQNPEETQYF.